Below are 5 T cell receptor beta chains sequenced from a single sample in a study of T cell repertoires in ileal Crohn's disease. The data were produced by immunoSEQ multiplex PCR, yet TCRdb's version contains in-frame clones alone and is incomplete. The profile covers under 35,000 clones, with about four fifths appearing a single time and around 20% taken by the ten largest. The sample consisted of ileal tissue. The receptors derive from an adult with Crohn's disease.

The chain is built from TRBV5-1 and TRBJ2-7, with TRBD1 matching 7 bases. The CDR3 covers 14 residues. Trimming at V came to 1 base and at J to 3 bases, leaving 4 bases not matched to a gene. Germline V gene data show CDR1 as SGHRS and CDR2 as YFSETQ. CDR3 in amino acids: CASSLQGQLYEQYF. The CDR3 bases are TGCGCCAGCAGCTTGCAGGGACAGCTCTACGAGCAGTACTTC.

The genes are TRBV2 and TRBJ2-2; D possibly corresponds to TRBD2 (6 bases). The germline V gene encodes CDR1 SNHLY and CDR2 FYNNEI. This CDR3 comprises 14 residues. The germline V and J ends were trimmed by 8 bases and 2 bases, with 12 bases remaining between them. CDR3 coding DNA: TGTGCCAGCCGGGACTCGCGAAACACCGGGGAGCTGTTTTTT. Translated, it gives CASRDSRNTGELFF.

In this sample, this clone turned up a few times. The chain joins TRBV7-2 to TRBJ2-4, with 10 nucleotides matching TRBD1. V trimming: 3 bases; J trimming: 11 bases; junction bases outside the gene matches: 10. Germline loops: CDR1 SGHTA, CDR2 FQGNSA. The CDR3 is made up of 15 amino acids. The CDR3 is CASSLRTGGGGVQYF. The CDR3 region has the DNA TGTGCCAGCAGCTTGAGGACAGGGGGGGGTGGTGTTCAGTACTTC.

The sample holds one count of this clone. V gene TRBV27 combines with J gene TRBJ1-1; no clear D. This CDR3 is 15 amino acids long. The germline V gene encodes CDR1 MNHEY and CDR2 SMNVEV (reference sequence). V lost 3 bases and J lost 1, with 12 bases in between. CDR3 loop: CASSFNPRGNTEAFF. The CDR3 nucleotides are TGTGCCAGCAGTTTCAACCCTCGGGGGAACACTGAAGCTTTCTTT.

The chain combines TRBV19 with TRBJ2-2; D may be TRBD2 (5 bases). This CDR3 is built from 14 residues. Trimming removed 2 bases from V and 5 bases from J, with 9 bases in between. The germline CDR1 and CDR2 sequences are LNHDA and SQIVND (reference sequence). The CDR3 DNA sequence: TGTGCCAGTAGTATATCCGGGAATACCGGGGAGCTGTTTTTT. It encodes CASSISGNTGELFF.